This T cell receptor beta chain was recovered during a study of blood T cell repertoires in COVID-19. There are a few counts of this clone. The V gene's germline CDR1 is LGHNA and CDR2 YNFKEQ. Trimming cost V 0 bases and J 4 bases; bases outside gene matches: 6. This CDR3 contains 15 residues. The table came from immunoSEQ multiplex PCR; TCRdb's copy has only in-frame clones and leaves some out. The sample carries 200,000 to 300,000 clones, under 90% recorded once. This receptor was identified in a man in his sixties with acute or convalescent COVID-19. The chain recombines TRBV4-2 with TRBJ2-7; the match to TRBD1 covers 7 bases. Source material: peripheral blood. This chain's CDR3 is CASSQDGTENYEQYF. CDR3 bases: TGTGCCAGCAGCCAAGACGGGACAGAGAATTACGAGCAGTACTTC.